The 31 T cell receptor beta chains reported below all come from one sample, sequenced in a study of human T cells and chemical hapten exposure. The time point is: patch test 2, 6 weeks after DPC sensitization. Treatment here: therapeutic diphenylcyclopropenone sensitization with weekly scalp DPC. TCRdb called the RACE reads again in MiXCR, with one record for every CDR3 protein. The data contain about 110,000 distinct CDR3 sequences, about a tenth of them singletons. The sequenced sample was whole blood, obtained in connection with sensitization to the hapten diphenylcyclopropenone (DPC). The receptors derive from a woman in her 40s with alopecia areata. Some clones in this sample may be carry-over from other donors' samples.

A few counts support this clonotype. The gene calls are TRBV7-9 and TRBJ2-2, with TRBD2 identical over 9 bases. Germline assignment: CDR1 SEHNR and CDR2 FQNEAQ (reference sequence). Germline trimming cut 5 bases from V and 6 bases from J; bases unmatched to any gene: 10. This CDR3 is 16 amino acids long. The CDR3 DNA sequence: TGTGCCAGCAGCCACAGTGGTGGACTAGCGTCCGGGGAGCTGTTTTTT. This translates into CASSHSGGLASGELFF.

This clonotype was recorded a few times. This chain connects TRBV9 to TRBJ2-2; D not certain. The CDR3 is 15 amino acids. The germline gives CDR1 SGDLS, CDR2 YYNGEE. V shed 0 bases and J shed 1 base, with 7 bases lying between them. The CDR3 DNA is TGTGCCAGCAGCGTAGACACCTTGAACACCGGGGAGCTGTTTTTT. Protein sequence: CASSVDTLNTGELFF.

The gene calls are TRBV19 and TRBJ2-3, with unresolved D. V shed 6 bases and J shed 6 bases, with 7 bases lying between them. Looked up from germline, CDR1 is LNHDA and CDR2 is SQIVND (reference sequence). This CDR3 region has 11 residues. CDR3: CASRVRDTQYF. CDR3 nucleotides: TGTGCCAGTAGGGTGCGGGATACGCAGTATTTT. Full variable domain (missing parts from reference TRBV19 and TRBJ2-3): DGGITQSPKYLFRKEGQNVTLSCEQNLNHDAMYWYRQDPGQGLRLIYYSQIVNDFQKGDIAEGYSVSREKKESFPLTVTSAQKNPTAFYLCASRVRDTQYFGPGTRLTVL.

The chain joins TRBV5-4 to TRBJ1-4; the match to TRBD1 covers 7 bases. After removal of 4 bases from V and 7 bases from J, the junction contained 4 bases not matched to a gene. Per the germline V gene, CDR1 is SGHNT and CDR2 is YYREEE (reference sequence). The CDR3 runs to 13 residues. Written as DNA, the CDR3 is TGTGCCAGCAGCATCAACAGGGGTGAAAAACTGTTTTTT. It encodes CASSINRGEKLFF.

This CDR3 is CASSLGLAGVGEQFF. CDR3 sequence (DNA): TGTGCCAGCAGTTTGGGACTAGCGGGGGTGGGTGAGCAGTTCTTC. The V and J genes are TRBV12-3 or TRBV12-4 and TRBJ2-1; TRBD2 matches 14 bases. Trimming took 3 bases from V and 9 from J; bases not matched to a gene: 4. The CDR3 totals 15 residues.

This clonotype was seen more than once but under ten times. The V call is TRBV6-2 or TRBV6-3, the J call TRBJ1-2; D is perhaps TRBD1 (6 bases). The CDR3 has 14 residues. V was trimmed by 0 bases and J by 9 bases, leaving 14 bases between them. CDR1 and CDR2 from the germline V gene are MNHEY and SVGEGT. The CDR3 region has the DNA TGTGCCAGCAGTTACTCCTCCAGGGGAAGCAGCTACACCTTC. Translation gives CASSYSSRGSSYTF.

The CDR3 nucleotides read TGTGCCAGCAGCTTAGAGGCCCTGGACAGGGGGAACACTGAAGCTTTCTTT. It codes for CASSLEALDRGNTEAFF. V and J are TRBV11-1 and TRBJ1-1, with 9 positions matching TRBD1. Losses at the gene ends were 1 base for V and 1 base for J; bases not matched to a gene: 7. This CDR3 comprises 17 residues. Per germline, CDR1 SGHAT and CDR2 FQDESV (reference sequence).

In this sample, this clonotype turned up a few times. V is TRBV20-1 and J is TRBJ2-1; D call uncertain. With 5 bases removed from V and 8 bases from J, the gap between germline ends came to 16 bases. The CDR3 totals 13 residues. The germline gives CDR1 DFQATT, CDR2 SNEGSKA (reference sequence). Here the CDR3 DNA reads TGCAGTGCTCCGCGGACCGGTTTAGATGAGCAGTTCTTC. Translation gives CSAPRTGLDEQFF.

This clonotype was counted many times. The gene calls are TRBV4-1 and TRBJ2-5; possibly TRBD2 for D (7 bases). Germline lookup yields CDR1 MGHRA and CDR2 YSYEKL. The CDR3 is 17 residues long. Trimming removed 0 bases from V and 2 bases from J, with 16 bases in between. CDR3 bases: TGCGCCAGCAGCCAAGATCGCGGCGGGGGCCCACAAGAGACCCAGTACTTC. Protein: CASSQDRGGGPQETQYF.

This clonotype was counted at least ten times. The CDR3 spells CASSPDWGPINQPQHF. The CDR3 DNA reads as TGTGCCAGCAGTCCGGATTGGGGCCCCATCAATCAGCCCCAGCATTTT. This sequence joins TRBV27 and TRBJ1-5; TRBD1 is a possible D gene (5 bases). The CDR3 length is 16 residues. The V end lost 5 bases, the J end lost 3 bases, and 17 bases lay between the germline ends. CDR1 is MNHEY, CDR2 SMNVEV, per germline (reference sequence).

This clonotype came up a few times. The chain uses TRBV3-1 and TRBJ2-2; D is possibly TRBD2 (5 bases). Trimming stripped 0 bases from V and 3 bases from J, with 14 bases between. The CDR3 is made up of 17 amino acids. Germline V CDR1 and CDR2: LGHDT, YNNKEL (reference sequence). CDR3 sequence: CASSQDWGGGHTGELFF. CDR3 in DNA: TGTGCCAGCAGCCAAGATTGGGGTGGAGGCCACACCGGGGAGCTGTTTTTT.

This clonotype was counted a few times. The V call is TRBV14, the J call TRBJ2-1; possible D gene TRBD2, 6 bases. The ends were cut back, 4 bases at V and 0 bases at J, with 13 bases in the middle. The CDR3 contains 16 residues. Looked up from germline, CDR1 is SGHDN and CDR2 is FVKESK. The CDR3 DNA sequence: TGTGCCAGCAGCCGATGGGGGGACCGCTCCTACAATGAGCAGTTCTTC. Amino acids: CASSRWGDRSYNEQFF.

This sequence joins TRBV28 and TRBJ2-3, with TRBD2 identical over 11 bases. This CDR3 contains 17 residues. V gave up 7 bases and J gave up 5 bases; unmatched junction bases: 14. Germline CDR1 MDHEN, CDR2 SYDVKM. CDR3 amino acids: CASTLSISGGAQDTQYF. The CDR3 nucleotides read TGTGCCAGCACGTTATCAATTAGCGGGGGGGCGCAAGATACGCAGTATTTT. The full variable domain, its missing parts supplied by reference TRBV28 and TRBJ2-3, is DVKVTQSSRYLVKRTGEKVFLECVQDMDHENMFWYRQDPGLGLRLIYFSYDVKMKEKGDIPEGYSVSREKKERFSLILESASTNQTSMYLCASTLSISGGAQDTQYFGPGTRLTVL.

Many counts were recorded for this clonotype. This chain uses TRBV12-3 or TRBV12-4 with TRBJ2-1; 9 bases map to TRBD1. With 6 bases clipped from V and 8 bases from J, the junction kept 5 bases outside the gene matches. The CDR3 length is 13 residues. CDR3 nucleotides: TGTGCCAGCAGATCGAACAGGGGGCATGAGCAGTTCTTC. It encodes CASRSNRGHEQFF.

In its sample, this clonotype was seen a few times. CDR3 nucleotides: TGCGCCAGCAGCTTGGCATTTGACAAGAGCTCCTACGAGCAGTACTTC. It is translated as CASSLAFDKSSYEQYF. The J gene is TRBJ2-7, the V gene TRBV5-1; D gene ambiguous. The ends were cut back, 0 bases at V and 0 bases at J, with 13 bases in the middle. Looked up from germline, CDR1 is SGHRS and CDR2 is YFSETQ. The CDR3 has 16 residues.

This clonotype showed up many times. This sequence joins TRBV6-4 and TRBJ2-2; D not certain. This CDR3 is built from 12 residues. CDR1 is MRHNA and CDR2 is SNTAGT in the germline V gene. Deletions cut 3 bases from V and 6 bases from J, with 5 bases between. Here the CDR3 reads CASSDGPGELFF. The CDR3 DNA follows: TGTGCCAGCAGTGATGGGCCCGGGGAGCTGTTTTTT.

The gene calls are TRBV5-5 and TRBJ1-1, with TRBD1 identical over 7 bases. Germline CDR1 and CDR2: SGHKS and YYEKEE (reference sequence). The CDR3 runs 15 residues. With V trimmed by 2 bases and J by 6 bases, 10 bases remained unmatched. The CDR3 is CASSLDRVKGAEAFF. Written as DNA, the CDR3 is TGTGCCAGCAGCTTAGACAGGGTTAAAGGGGCTGAAGCTTTCTTT.

This clonotype showed up many times. The CDR3 sequence is CASSRQGVSNQPQHF. The CDR3 region has the DNA TGTGCCAGCAGTCGACAGGGGGTTAGCAATCAGCCCCAGCATTTT. The chain carries TRBV2 and TRBJ1-5; 9 nucleotides match TRBD1. The CDR3 has 15 residues. The V segment lost 5 bases and the J segment 0 bases; nucleotides outside the gene matches: 2. Germline CDR1 is SNHLY and CDR2 is FYNNEI.

This clonotype was found many times. The chain uses TRBV5-1 and TRBJ1-3; TRBD1 matches 10 bases. The CDR3 length is 18 residues. Germline CDR1 is SGHRS and CDR2 is YFSETQ. V lost 4 bases to trimming and J lost 0 bases; unmatched junction nucleotides: 10. For the CDR3, the DNA is TGCGCCAGCAGCCGGGACAGGGGTGTCCCAACCTCTGGAAACACCATATATTTT. Protein: CASSRDRGVPTSGNTIYF.

This clonotype was observed many times. V and J are TRBV12-3 or TRBV12-4 and TRBJ2-7, with D tentatively TRBD2 (6 bases). The CDR3 runs 16 residues. V was shortened by 5 bases and J by 2 bases, with 19 bases between the two germline ends. The CDR3 spells CASSQRPGTGTYEQYF. CDR3 DNA: TGTGCCAGCAGTCAAAGACCCGGGACTGGGACCTACGAGCAGTACTTC.

This clonotype was recorded at least ten times. This sequence joins TRBV20-1 and TRBJ1-5; 7 bases align to TRBD1. The trim removed 1 base at V and 6 bases at J, leaving 12 bases unmatched. Germline V gives CDR1 DFQATT, CDR2 SNEGSKA (reference sequence). This CDR3 has 16 residues. The DNA for the CDR3 is TGCAGTGCTAGAGTGGTTTCAGGGGGGCCGGTTCAGCCCCAGCATTTT. Protein product: CSARVVSGGPVQPQHF.

This clonotype occurred many times. V gene TRBV11-2 combines with J gene TRBJ2-1; D uncertain. Germline lookup yields CDR1 SGHAT and CDR2 FQNNGV. The CDR3 totals 15 residues. Trimming pared 1 base from V and 3 bases from J, leaving 10 bases between. The CDR3 loop reads CASSLVGQFYNEQFF. For the CDR3, the DNA is TGTGCCAGCAGCTTAGTAGGTCAATTCTACAATGAGCAGTTCTTC.

This clonotype was seen a handful of times. The V gene is TRBV20-1, the J gene TRBJ1-1; unclear D gene. Trimming stripped 1 base from V and 0 bases from J, with 9 bases between. The CDR3 spans 14 residues. CDR1 and CDR2 (germline): DFQATT, SNEGSKA (reference sequence). The CDR3 nucleotides read TGCAGTGCTAGAGCACAGATTATGAACACTGAAGCTTTCTTT. The encoded protein is CSARAQIMNTEAFF.

This clonotype was counted between two and nine times. This chain joins TRBV20-1 and TRBJ1-4; 8 bases match TRBD1. The CDR3 runs to 13 residues. The junction had 6 bases not matched to a gene; V was cut back by 5 bases and J by 7 bases. CDR1 and CDR2 from the germline V gene are DFQATT and SNEGSKA (reference sequence). The CDR3 sequence is CSAADRDPEKLFF. The CDR3 DNA sequence: TGCAGTGCTGCGGACAGGGATCCTGAAAAACTGTTTTTT.

This clonotype was seen many times. The V call is TRBV4-3, the J call TRBJ2-1; 10 bases align to TRBD1. V gave up 3 bases and J gave up 7 bases; unmatched junction bases: 12. Germline V gene lookup returns CDR1 LGHNA and CDR2 YSLEER. The CDR3 sequence is 17 residues long. CDR3 loop: CASSHPLGTGVGNEQFF. The CDR3 bases are TGCGCCAGCAGCCACCCGTTGGGGACAGGGGTGGGGAATGAGCAGTTCTTC.

The rearrangement uses TRBV5-1 and TRBJ1-4, with a weak D call TRBD1 (6 bases). The CDR3 covers 15 residues. V was clipped by 0 bases and J by 6 bases, with 12 bases between them. Looked up from germline, CDR1 is SGHRS and CDR2 is YFSETQ. CDR3 in amino acids: CASSLEGQGHEKLFF. CDR3 in DNA: TGCGCCAGCAGCTTGGAAGGCCAGGGGCATGAAAAACTGTTTTTT.

This clonotype came up many times. CDR3: CASSPRTDSNQPQHF. In nucleotides, the CDR3 is TGCGCCAGCAGCCCACGGACAGATAGCAATCAGCCCCAGCATTTT. This sequence joins TRBV4-1 and TRBJ1-5; possible D gene TRBD1, 6 bases. The germline V gene encodes CDR1 MGHRA and CDR2 YSYEKL. Trimming removed 4 bases from V and 0 bases from J, with 10 bases in between. The CDR3 runs 15 residues.

This clonotype was found many times. The chain employs TRBV6-5 and TRBJ2-3; D is undetermined. This CDR3 region has 11 residues. The germline gives CDR1 MNHEY, CDR2 SVGAGI. V dropped 6 bases and J dropped 0 bases, with 1 base sitting between them. The CDR3: CASRSTDTQYF. For the CDR3, the DNA is TGTGCCAGCAGGAGCACAGATACGCAGTATTTT.

This clonotype was found a few times. V and J are TRBV5-1 and TRBJ2-3; TRBD2 aligns across 10 bases. Trimming at V came to 0 bases and at J to 2 bases, leaving 3 bases not matched to a gene. Germline CDR1 and CDR2: SGHRS and YFSETQ. The CDR3 extends over 16 amino acids. The CDR3 spells CASSLGLAGLTDTQYF. In DNA, the CDR3 is TGCGCCAGCAGCTTGGGACTAGCGGGTCTCACAGATACGCAGTATTTT.

This clonotype appeared a few times. The chain links TRBV6-5 to TRBJ2-7, with a possible D match to TRBD2 (6 bases). The germline V gene has CDR1 MNHEY and CDR2 SVGAGI. This CDR3 region has 14 residues. Trimming took 6 bases from V and 2 from J, leaving 14 bases between them. CDR3: CASRVRGTPYEQYF. The CDR3 nucleotides are TGTGCCAGCAGGGTACGGGGGACCCCCTACGAGCAGTACTTC.

This clonotype was found many times. The rearrangement joins TRBV3-1 to TRBJ2-7; TRBD1 matches at 7 bases. The CDR3 runs to 17 residues. Looked up from germline, CDR1 is LGHDT and CDR2 is YNNKEL (reference sequence). V was pared by 1 base and J by 7 bases, with 16 bases of the junction left unmatched. CDR3 region: CASSQVRGLNPSGEQYF. As DNA, the CDR3 is TGTGCCAGCAGCCAAGTAAGGGGGCTGAACCCTTCGGGGGAGCAGTACTTC.